A single sample gave rise to the 9 T cell receptor beta chains below, sequenced in a study of cytomegalovirus exposure and HLA in healthy donors. PCR was performed using 60 Vbeta and 13 Jbeta primers. Profiling relied on immunoSEQ multiplex PCR, and the TCRdb table lists in-frame clones only, not all of them. The sample yields 150,000 to 180,000 clones, more than 60% seen once. The specimen was PBMCs. Receptors were obtained from a woman in her thirties or forties in good health and CMV-seronegative.

The table lists this clone with a count of one. The CDR3 protein is CASSGLAGTQETQYF. DNA of the CDR3: TGTGCCAGCAGCGGACTAGCGGGGACTCAAGAGACCCAGTACTTC. The chain is built from TRBV2 and TRBJ2-5, with TRBD2 matching over 12 bases. Unmatched junction bases numbered 4, after V lost 6 bases and J lost 2 bases. CDR1 is SNHLY, CDR2 FYNNEI, per germline. The CDR3 extends over 15 amino acids.

The sample holds a few counts of this clone. The chain links TRBV5-1 to TRBJ1-3; no firm D call. The V and J ends lost 4 bases and 4 bases respectively, with 15 bases between them. Germline V gives CDR1 SGHRS, CDR2 YFSETQ. This CDR3 is 15 amino acids long. The CDR3 bases are TGCGCCAGCAGCCCCCCGTCAGGTCGCGGAAACACCATATATTTT. Its translation is CASSPPSGRGNTIYF.

In DNA, the CDR3 is TGTGCCAGCAGTTTTTTCGATATTGGGGGCGCGAGCACTGAAGCTTTCTTT. Protein: CASSFFDIGGASTEAFF. The chain recombines TRBV28 with TRBJ1-1, with a tentative D call TRBD1 (6 bases). V was cut by 3 bases and J by 4 bases, with 21 bases left in between. Germline V gene data show CDR1 as MDHEN and CDR2 as SYDVKM. The CDR3 is 17 amino acids.

The chain combines TRBV7-9 with TRBJ2-6, with a tentative D call TRBD2 (5 bases). CDR3 length: 17 residues. Looked up from germline, CDR1 is SEHNR and CDR2 is FQNEAQ (reference sequence). The V end was cut by 10 bases, the J end by 0 bases, with 19 bases between. The CDR3 here is CAIPGILIYSGANVLTF. CDR3 DNA: TGTGCCATCCCCGGGATTCTAATTTACTCTGGGGCCAACGTCCTGACTTTC.

The chain couples TRBV4-2 to TRBJ1-1, with D perhaps TRBD1 (6 bases). The CDR3 has 16 residues. Per the germline V gene, CDR1 is LGHNA and CDR2 is YNFKEQ. Trimming took 5 bases from V and 0 from J, leaving 16 bases between them. DNA for the CDR3: TGTGCCAGCAGCGGCAGAGGGGGGGCGATGAACACTGAAGCTTTCTTT. It codes for CASSGRGGAMNTEAFF.

As concerns this clone: The same CDR3 is also encoded by other DNA sequences in this sample. The J gene is TRBJ1-3, the V gene TRBV4-2; tentatively, D is TRBD1 (5 bases). The CDR3 spans 17 residues. V was trimmed by 4 bases and J by 0 bases, leaving 16 bases between them. Looked up from germline, CDR1 is LGHNA and CDR2 is YNFKEQ. The chain's CDR3 is CASSPQSDRNSGNTIYF. The DNA of the CDR3 is TGTGCCAGCAGCCCACAATCCGACAGAAACTCTGGAAACACCATATATTTT.

The J gene is TRBJ1-1, the V gene TRBV19; 7 bases agree with TRBD1. The CDR3 spans 14 residues. J was trimmed by 0 bases and V by 4 bases; bases with no gene match: 2. CDR1 is LNHDA and CDR2 is SQIVND in the germline V gene (reference sequence). CDR3 nucleotide sequence: TGTGCCAGTAGTAGGGGACAGATGAACACTGAAGCTTTCTTT. Amino acid sequence: CASSRGQMNTEAFF.

The chain employs TRBV9 and TRBJ2-7; D might be TRBD1 (6 bases). Germline CDR1 SGDLS, CDR2 YYNGEE. V lost 4 bases to trimming and J lost 6 bases, with 14 bases between them. The CDR3 consists of 13 residues. The CDR3 spells CASSYLPRGEQYF. Written as DNA, the CDR3 is TGTGCCAGCAGCTACCTCCCCAGGGGCGAGCAGTACTTC.

Details on this clone: Other nucleotide sequences from this sample produce the same CDR3. This sequence joins TRBV18 and TRBJ1-1; TRBD1 might be the D (5 bases). Germline V gene sequence: CDR1 KGHSH, CDR2 LQKENI. The CDR3 sequence is 13 residues long. V was cut by 3 bases and J by 1 base, with 6 bases left in between. The CDR3 coding sequence is TGTGCCAGCTCACCCCAGGGGAACACTGAAGCTTTCTTT. Translation: CASSPQGNTEAFF.